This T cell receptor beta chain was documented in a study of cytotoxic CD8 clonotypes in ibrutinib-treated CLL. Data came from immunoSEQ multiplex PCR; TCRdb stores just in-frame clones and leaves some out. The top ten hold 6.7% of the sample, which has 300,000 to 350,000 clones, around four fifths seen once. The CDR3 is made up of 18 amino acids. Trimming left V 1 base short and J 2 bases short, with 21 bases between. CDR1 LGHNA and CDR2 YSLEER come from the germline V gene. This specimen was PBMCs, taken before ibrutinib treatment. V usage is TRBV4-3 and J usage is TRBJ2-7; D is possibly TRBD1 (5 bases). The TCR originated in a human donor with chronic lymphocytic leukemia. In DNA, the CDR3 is TGCGCCAGCAGCCAAGTACTTGGTGAAACCGCAGGGACCTACGAGCAGTACTTC. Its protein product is CASSQVLGETAGTYEQYF.